A few counts support the clone carrying this T cell receptor (beta chain). Per the study methods: From reference gene primer amplification, estimates of nucleated cell counts were derived. Profiled with immunoSEQ multiplex PCR; TCRdb holds only in-frame clones, not every one. The V and J calls and clone size are taken from that table; D and trimming were inferred from the DNA. The sample includes around 110,000 clones, approximately 84% of them seen just once. Germline assignment: CDR1 SNHLY and CDR2 FYNNEI. This CDR3 contains 14 residues. V gave up 6 bases and J gave up 6 bases; unmatched junction bases: 4. This sample is part of a study of blood T cell repertoires in COVID-19.

This chain connects TRBV2 to TRBJ2-1, with 11 bases lining up with TRBD2. The TCR comes from a man aged 70-80 years with active or convalescent COVID-19. Sequenced material: peripheral blood. As DNA, the CDR3 is TGTGCCAGCAGAGGACTAGCGGGCAGCAATGAGCAGTTCTTC. Protein sequence: CASRGLAGSNEQFF. Full variable domain (outside the CDR3, taken from reference TRBV2 and TRBJ2-1): EPEVTQTPSHQVTQMGQEVILRCVPISNHLYFYWYRQILGQKVEFLVSFYNNEISEKSEIFDDQFSVERPDGSNFTLKIRSTKLEDSAMYFCASRGLAGSNEQFFGPGTRLTVL.